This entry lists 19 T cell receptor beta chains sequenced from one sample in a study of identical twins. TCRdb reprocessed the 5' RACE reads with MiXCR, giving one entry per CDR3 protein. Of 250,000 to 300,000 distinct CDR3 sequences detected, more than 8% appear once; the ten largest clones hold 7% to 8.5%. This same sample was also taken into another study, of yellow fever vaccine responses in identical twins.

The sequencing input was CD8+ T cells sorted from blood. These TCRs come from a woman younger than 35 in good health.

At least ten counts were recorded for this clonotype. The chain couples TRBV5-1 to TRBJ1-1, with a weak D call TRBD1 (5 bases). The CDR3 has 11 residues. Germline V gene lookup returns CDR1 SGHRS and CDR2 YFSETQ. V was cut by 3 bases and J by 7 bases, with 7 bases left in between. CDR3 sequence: CASSWGGEAFF. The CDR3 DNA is TGCGCCAGCAGCTGGGGGGGTGAAGCTTTCTTT.

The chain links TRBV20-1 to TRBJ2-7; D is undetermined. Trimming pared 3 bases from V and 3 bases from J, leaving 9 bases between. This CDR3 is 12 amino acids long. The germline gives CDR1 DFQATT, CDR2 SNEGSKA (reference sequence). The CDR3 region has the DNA TGCAGTGCTAGTACCCTCAACTACGAGCAGTACTTC. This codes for CSASTLNYEQYF.

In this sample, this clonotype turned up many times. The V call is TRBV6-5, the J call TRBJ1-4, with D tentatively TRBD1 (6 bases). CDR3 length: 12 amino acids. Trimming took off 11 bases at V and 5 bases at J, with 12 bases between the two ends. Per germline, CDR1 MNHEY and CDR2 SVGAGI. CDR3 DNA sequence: TGTGCCGTCCACAGGGTGAATGAAAAACTGTTTTTT. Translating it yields CAVHRVNEKLFF.

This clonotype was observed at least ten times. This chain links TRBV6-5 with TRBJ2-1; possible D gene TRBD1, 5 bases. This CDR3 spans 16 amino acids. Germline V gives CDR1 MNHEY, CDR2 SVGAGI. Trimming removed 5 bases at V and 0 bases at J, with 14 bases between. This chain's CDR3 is CASSLTQGSSYNEQFF. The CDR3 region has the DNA TGTGCCAGCAGTCTAACTCAGGGAAGCTCCTACAATGAGCAGTTCTTC.

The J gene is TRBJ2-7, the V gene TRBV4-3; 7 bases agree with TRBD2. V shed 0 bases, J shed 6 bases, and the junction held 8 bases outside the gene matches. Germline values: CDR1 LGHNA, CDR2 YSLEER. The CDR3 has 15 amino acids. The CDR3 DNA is TGCGCCAGCAGCCAAGATTCTACGGGAGGAGGCGAGCAGTACTTC. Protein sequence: CASSQDSTGGGEQYF.

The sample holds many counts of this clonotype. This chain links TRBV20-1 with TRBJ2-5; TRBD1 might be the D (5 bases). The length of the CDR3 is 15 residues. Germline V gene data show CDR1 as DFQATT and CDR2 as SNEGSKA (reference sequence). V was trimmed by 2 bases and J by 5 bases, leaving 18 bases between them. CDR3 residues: CSARSYLGAQETQYF. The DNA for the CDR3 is TGCAGTGCTAGATCGTATCTAGGGGCCCAGGAGACCCAGTACTTC.

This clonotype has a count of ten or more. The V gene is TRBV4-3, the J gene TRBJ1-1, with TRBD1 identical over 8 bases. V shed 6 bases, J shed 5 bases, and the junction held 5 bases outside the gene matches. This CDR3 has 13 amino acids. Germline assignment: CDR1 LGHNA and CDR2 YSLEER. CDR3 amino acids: CASSRDRGTEAFF. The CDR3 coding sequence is TGCGCCAGCAGTCGCGACAGGGGAACTGAAGCTTTCTTT.

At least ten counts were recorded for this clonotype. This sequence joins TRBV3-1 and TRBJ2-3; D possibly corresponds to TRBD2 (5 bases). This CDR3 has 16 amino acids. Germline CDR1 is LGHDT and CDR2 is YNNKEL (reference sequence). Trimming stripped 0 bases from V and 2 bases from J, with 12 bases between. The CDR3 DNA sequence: TGTGCCAGCAGCCAAGATGCGGGTTTCTCCACAGATACGCAGTATTTT. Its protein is CASSQDAGFSTDTQYF.

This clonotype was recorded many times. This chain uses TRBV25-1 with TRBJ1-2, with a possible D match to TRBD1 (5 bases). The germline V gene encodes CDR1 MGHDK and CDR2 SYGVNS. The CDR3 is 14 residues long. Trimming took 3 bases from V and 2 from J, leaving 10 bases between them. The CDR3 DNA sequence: TGTGCCAGCAGTGACAATGCAGGGAACTATGGCTACACCTTC. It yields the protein CASSDNAGNYGYTF.

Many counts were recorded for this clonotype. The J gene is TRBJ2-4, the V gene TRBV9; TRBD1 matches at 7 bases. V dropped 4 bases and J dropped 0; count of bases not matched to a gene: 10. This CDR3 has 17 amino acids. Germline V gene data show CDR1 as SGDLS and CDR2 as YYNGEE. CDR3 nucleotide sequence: TGTGCCAGCAGCCCCAGGGACAGTGGAGAAGCCAAAAACATTCAGTACTTC. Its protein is CASSPRDSGEAKNIQYF. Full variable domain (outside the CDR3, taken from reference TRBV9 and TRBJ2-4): DSGVTQTPKHLITATGQRVTLRCSPRSGDLSVYWYQQSLDQGLQFLIQYYNGEERAKGNILERFSAQQFPDLHSELNLSSLELGDSALYFCASSPRDSGEAKNIQYFGAGTRLSVL.

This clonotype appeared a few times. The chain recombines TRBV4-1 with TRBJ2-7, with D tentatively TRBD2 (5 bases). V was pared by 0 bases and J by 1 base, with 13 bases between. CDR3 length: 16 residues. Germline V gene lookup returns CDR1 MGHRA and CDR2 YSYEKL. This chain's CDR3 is CASSQDRAEGSYEQYF. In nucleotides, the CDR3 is TGCGCCAGCAGCCAAGATAGGGCAGAGGGATCCTACGAGCAGTACTTC.

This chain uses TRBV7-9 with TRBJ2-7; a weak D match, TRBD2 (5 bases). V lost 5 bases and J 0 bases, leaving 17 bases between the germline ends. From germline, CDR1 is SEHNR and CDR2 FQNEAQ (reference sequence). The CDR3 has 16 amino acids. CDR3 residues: CASSPPLDDYSYEQYF. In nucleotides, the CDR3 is TGTGCCAGCAGCCCCCCTCTGGACGACTACTCCTACGAGCAGTACTTC.

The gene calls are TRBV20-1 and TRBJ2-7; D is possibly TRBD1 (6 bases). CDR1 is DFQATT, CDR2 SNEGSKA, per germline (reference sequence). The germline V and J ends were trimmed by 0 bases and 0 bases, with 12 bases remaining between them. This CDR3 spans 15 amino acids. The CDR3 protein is CSARDRDRPSYEQYF. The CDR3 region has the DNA TGCAGTGCTAGAGATCGTGACAGGCCCTCCTACGAGCAGTACTTC.

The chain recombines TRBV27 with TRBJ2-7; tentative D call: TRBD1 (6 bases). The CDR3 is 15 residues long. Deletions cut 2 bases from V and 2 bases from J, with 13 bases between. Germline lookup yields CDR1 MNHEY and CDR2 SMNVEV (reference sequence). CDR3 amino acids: CASSLRGHETYEQYF. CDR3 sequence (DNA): TGTGCCAGCAGTTTAAGGGGACATGAAACCTACGAGCAGTACTTC.

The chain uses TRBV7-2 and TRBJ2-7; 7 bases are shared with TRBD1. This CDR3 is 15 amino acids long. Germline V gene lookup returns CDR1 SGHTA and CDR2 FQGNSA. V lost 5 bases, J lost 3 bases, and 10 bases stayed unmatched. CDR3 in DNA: TGTGCCAGCAGCCTTACCGGGACAGACGTCTACGAGCAGTACTTC. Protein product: CASSLTGTDVYEQYF.

CDR3 coding DNA: TGTGCCAGCAGTGAAGGGACAGGGAGTCAGCCCCAGCATTTT. Amino acid sequence: CASSEGTGSQPQHF. The chain uses TRBV6-1 and TRBJ1-5; TRBD1 matches 8 bases. Germline values: CDR1 MNHNS, CDR2 SASEGT. The V and J ends lost 1 base and 6 bases, in that order; junction bases with no gene match: 2. The CDR3 totals 14 residues.

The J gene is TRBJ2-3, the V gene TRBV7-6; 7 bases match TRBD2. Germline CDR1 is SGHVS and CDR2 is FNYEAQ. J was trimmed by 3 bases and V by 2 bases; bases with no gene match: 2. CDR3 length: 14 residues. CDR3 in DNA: TGTGCCAGCAGCTTACTAGCGGAAACAGATACGCAGTATTTT. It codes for CASSLLAETDTQYF.

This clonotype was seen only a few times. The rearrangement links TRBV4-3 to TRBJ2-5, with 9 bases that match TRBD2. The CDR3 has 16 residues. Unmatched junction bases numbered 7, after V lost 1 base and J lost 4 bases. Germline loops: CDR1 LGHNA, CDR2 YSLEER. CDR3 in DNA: TGCGCCAGCAGCCAAGGGCTAGCGGGAAACCCAGAGACCCAGTACTTC. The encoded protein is CASSQGLAGNPETQYF.

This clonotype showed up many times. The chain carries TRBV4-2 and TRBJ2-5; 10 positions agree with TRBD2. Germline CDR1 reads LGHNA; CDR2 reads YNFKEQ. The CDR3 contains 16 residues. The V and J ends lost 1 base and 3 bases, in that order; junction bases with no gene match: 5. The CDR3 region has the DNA TGTGCCAGCAGCCAAGTCAGTCTAGCGGGAGAAGAGACCCAGTACTTC. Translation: CASSQVSLAGEETQYF.